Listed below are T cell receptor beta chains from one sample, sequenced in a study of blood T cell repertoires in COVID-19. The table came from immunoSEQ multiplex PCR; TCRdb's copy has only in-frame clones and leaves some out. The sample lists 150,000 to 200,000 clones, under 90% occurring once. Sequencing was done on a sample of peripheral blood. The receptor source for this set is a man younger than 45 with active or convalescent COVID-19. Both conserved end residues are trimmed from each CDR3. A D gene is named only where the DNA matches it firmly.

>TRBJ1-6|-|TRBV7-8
ASSLGVNAGMNNSPLH
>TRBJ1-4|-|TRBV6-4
ASKVTTALATNEKLF
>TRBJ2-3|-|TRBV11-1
ASSDGLSDTQY
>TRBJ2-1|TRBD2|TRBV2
ATTGPSGNEQF
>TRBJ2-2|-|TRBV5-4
ASSLERVNTGELF
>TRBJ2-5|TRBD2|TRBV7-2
ASSGLEETQY
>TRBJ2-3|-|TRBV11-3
ASSSYWTGRDTDTQY
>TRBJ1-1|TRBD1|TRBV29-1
SVVSGGTEAF
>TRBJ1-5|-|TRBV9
ASSDGFSNQPQH
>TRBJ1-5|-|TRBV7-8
ASSGHLNQPQH
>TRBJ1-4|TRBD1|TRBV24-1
ATSKVGQGQATNEKLF
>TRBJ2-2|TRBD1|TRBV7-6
ASSFLPGEVQGDTGELF
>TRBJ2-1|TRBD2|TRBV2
ASSLWTSDNEQF
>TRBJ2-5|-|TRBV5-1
ASTSGRPPGETQY
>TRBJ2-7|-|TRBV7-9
ASSSTEPRGLISYEQY
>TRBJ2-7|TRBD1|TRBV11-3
ASSLGSGTGGTYEQY
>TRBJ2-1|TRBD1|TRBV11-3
ASSQGSTGGYNNEQF
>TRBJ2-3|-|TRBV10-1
ASPNSPRTDTQY
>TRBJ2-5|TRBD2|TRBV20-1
SASLGTSGETQY
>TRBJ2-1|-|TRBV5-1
ASSLVIREPYSYNEQF
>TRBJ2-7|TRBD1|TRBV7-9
ASSLRTGGIYEQY
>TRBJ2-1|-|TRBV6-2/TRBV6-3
ASSYSGTHNEQF
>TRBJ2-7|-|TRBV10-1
ASSLGTSSYEQY
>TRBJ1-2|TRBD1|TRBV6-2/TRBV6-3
ASSQPSTGAYGYT
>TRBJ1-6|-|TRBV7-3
ASSLTGQGNNSPLH
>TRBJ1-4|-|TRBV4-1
ASSQVGAEHEKLF
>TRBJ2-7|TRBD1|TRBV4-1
ASSQVTGGGYEQY
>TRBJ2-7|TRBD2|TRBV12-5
ARVRGTSGRHYEQY
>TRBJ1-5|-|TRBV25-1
ASRAGSNQPQH
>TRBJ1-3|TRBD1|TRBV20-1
SASPGGDVNTIY
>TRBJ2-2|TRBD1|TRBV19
ASSPTDYRGAGELF
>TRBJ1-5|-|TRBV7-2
ASSLAVGGLRQPQH
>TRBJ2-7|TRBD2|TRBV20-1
SAGASYEQY
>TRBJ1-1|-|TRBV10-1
ASSEVGGRAF
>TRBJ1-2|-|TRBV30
AWSTGTHGYT
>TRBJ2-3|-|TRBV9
ASSPRGGETTDTQY
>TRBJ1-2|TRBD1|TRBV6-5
ASSTGGGEVYGYT
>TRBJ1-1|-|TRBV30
AWSVGPEAF
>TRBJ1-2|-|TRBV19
ASKGQFLTSLFGGQYGYT
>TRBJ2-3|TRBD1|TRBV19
ASSIPGTGTDTQY
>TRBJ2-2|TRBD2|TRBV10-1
ASSGGLAGHTGELF
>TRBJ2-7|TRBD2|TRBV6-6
ASSRLAEPYEQY
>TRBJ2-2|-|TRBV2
ASTRQGNTGELF
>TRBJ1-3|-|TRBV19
ASTRSDGFSGNTIY
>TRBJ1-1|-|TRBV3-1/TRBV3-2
ASSQVLTVNTEAF
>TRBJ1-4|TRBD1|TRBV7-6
ASSRGTGGAVGEKLF
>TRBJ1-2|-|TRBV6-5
ASSSIQGNYGYT
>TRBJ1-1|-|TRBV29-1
SVVRVMNTEAF
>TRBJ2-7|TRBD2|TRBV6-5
ASRILAGGPYEQY
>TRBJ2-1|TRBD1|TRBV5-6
ASRIDRGLVDEQF
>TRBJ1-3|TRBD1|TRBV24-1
ATSDSSRDRKTGNTIY
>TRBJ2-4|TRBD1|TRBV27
ASSSQQGEAKNIQY
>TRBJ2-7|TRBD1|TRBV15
ATSRDRDRGPYEQY
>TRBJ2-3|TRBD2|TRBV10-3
AISQTSGRTLTSTDTQY
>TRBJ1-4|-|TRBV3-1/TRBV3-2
ATPGGNNEKLF
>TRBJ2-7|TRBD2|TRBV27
ASSLSRTSGTAPYEQY
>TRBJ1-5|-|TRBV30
AWSRQSNQPQH
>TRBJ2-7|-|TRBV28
ASSLATYEQY
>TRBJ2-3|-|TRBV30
AWSVGVSTDTQY
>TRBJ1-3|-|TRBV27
ASSPGTRGNTIY